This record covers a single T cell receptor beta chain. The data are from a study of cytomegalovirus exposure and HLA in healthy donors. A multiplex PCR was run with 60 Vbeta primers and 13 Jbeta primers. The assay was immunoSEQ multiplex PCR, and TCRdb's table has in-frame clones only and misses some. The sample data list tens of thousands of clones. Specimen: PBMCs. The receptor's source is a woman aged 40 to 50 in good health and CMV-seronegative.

This CDR3 reads CASSLNVVGSVGQFF. The CDR3, as DNA: TGTGCCAGCAGCTTAAACGTAGTCGGCAGCGTGGGGCAGTTCTTC. The chain carries TRBV7-3 and TRBJ2-1; D not resolved. CDR1 and CDR2 (germline): SGHTA, FQGTGA. The CDR3 runs to 15 residues. V was clipped by 1 base and J by 12 bases, with 19 bases between them. The full variable domain, in which reference TRBV7-3 and TRBJ2-1 provide the parts outside the CDR3, is GAGVSQTPSNKVTEKGKYVELRCDPISGHTALYWYRQSLGQGPEFLIYFQGTGAADDSGLPNDRFFAVRPEGSVSTLKIQRTERGDSAVYLCASSLNVVGSVGQFFGPGTRLTVL.